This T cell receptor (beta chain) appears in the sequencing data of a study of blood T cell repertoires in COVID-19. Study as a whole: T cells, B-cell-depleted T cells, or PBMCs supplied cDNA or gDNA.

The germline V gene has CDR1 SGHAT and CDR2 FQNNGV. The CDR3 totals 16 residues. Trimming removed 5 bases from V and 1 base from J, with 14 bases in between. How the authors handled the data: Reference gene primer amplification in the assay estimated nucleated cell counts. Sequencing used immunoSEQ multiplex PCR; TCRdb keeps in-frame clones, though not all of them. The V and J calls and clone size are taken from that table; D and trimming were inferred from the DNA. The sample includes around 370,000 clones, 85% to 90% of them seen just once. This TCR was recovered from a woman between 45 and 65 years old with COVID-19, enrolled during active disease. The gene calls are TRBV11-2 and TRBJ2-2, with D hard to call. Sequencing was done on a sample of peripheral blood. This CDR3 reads CASSPTYTLNTGELFF. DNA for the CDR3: TGTGCCAGCAGCCCGACTTACACCTTGAACACCGGGGAGCTGTTTTTT.